Listed below are T cell receptor beta chains from one sample, sequenced in a study of cytomegalovirus exposure and HLA in healthy donors. Produced via immunoSEQ multiplex PCR; TCRdb's table is partial and in-frame only. The sample lists over 75,000 clones, 65% to 80% occurring once. Sequenced material: PBMCs. All receptors come from a man aged 35 to 55 in good health and CMV-seropositive. The CDR3 runs from the conserved cysteine through the conserved F or W. A D gene is named only where the DNA matches it firmly. A clone size is listed for some rows: how often the clone was seen (once, few, many), or a class if it is expanded.

>TRBV18|TRBJ2-2|few|16|TRBD1
CASSPPGQMNTGELFF
TGTGCCAGCTCACCACCGGGACAGATGAACACCGGGGAGCTGTTTTTT
>TRBV4-3|TRBJ2-7|NA|14|NA
CASSQDTDSYEQYF
TGCGCCAGCAGCCAAGATACCGACAGCTACGAGCAGTACTTC
>TRBV10-2|TRBJ2-5|NA|13|NA
CASRRGSGETQYF
TGCGCCAGCCGCCGGGGGTCTGGGGAGACCCAGTACTTC
>TRBV18|TRBJ2-7|once|17|TRBD1
CASSPIVPGQGGYEQYF
TGTGCCAGCTCACCGATAGTCCCGGGACAGGGGGGCTACGAGCAGTACTTC
>TRBV4-1|TRBJ2-7|NA|12|NA
CASSQEGNEQYF
TGCGCCAGCAGCCAAGAGGGCAACGAGCAGTACTTC
>TRBV28|TRBJ1-2|once|13|NA
CASSLDNNYGYTF
TGTGCCAGCAGTTTAGACAATAACTATGGCTACACCTTC
>TRBV7-2|TRBJ2-7|NA|13|TRBD1
CASSPITGDEQYF
TGTGCCAGCAGCCCGATAACAGGGGACGAGCAGTACTTC
>TRBV6-6|TRBJ2-7|NA|12|NA
CASSYSDNEQYF
TGTGCCAGCAGTTACTCTGACAACGAGCAGTACTTC
>TRBV7-9|TRBJ1-6|NA|16|TRBD1
CASSDAGQGEDSPLHF
TGTGCCAGCAGCGACGCCGGACAGGGGGAGGATTCACCCCTCCACTTT
>TRBV6-6|TRBJ2-2|NA|14|NA
CASSYRQDTGELFF
TGTGCCAGCAGTTACAGGCAGGACACCGGGGAGCTGTTTTTT
>TRBV6-5|TRBJ2-2|NA|12|NA
CASSYQAGELFF
TGTGCCAGCAGTTACCAGGCCGGGGAGCTGTTTTTT
>TRBV5-1|TRBJ2-2|NA|15|TRBD2
CASTLAGTNTGELFF
TGCGCCAGCACTCTAGCGGGAACGAACACCGGGGAGCTGTTTTTT
>TRBV7-9|TRBJ1-1|NA|14|NA
CASSPLTGNTEAFF
TGTGCCAGCAGCCCCCTGACAGGGAACACTGAAGCTTTCTTT
>TRBV19|TRBJ2-1|NA|13|TRBD2
CASSMNREGEQFF
TGTGCCAGTAGTATGAATAGGGAGGGTGAGCAGTTCTTC
>TRBV7-8|TRBJ2-2|NA|15|NA
CASSLLRVGTGELFF
TGTGCCAGCAGCTTACTCAGGGTCGGCACCGGGGAGCTGTTTTTT
>TRBV11-2|TRBJ2-2|NA|15|TRBD1
CASIVGTGVNGELFF
TGTGCCAGCATCGTAGGGACAGGGGTTAACGGGGAGCTGTTTTTT
>TRBV18|TRBJ2-1|NA|13|NA
CASSPPAEVRQFF
TGTGCCAGCTCACCACCTGCGGAAGTGAGGCAGTTCTTC
>TRBV11-2|TRBJ2-3|NA|18|TRBD2
CASSFYWTSGVSTDTQYF
TGTGCCAGCAGCTTCTACTGGACTAGCGGGGTCAGCACAGATACGCAGTATTTT
>TRBV5-4|TRBJ2-3|NA|14|TRBD1
CASSPDRGPDTQYF
TGTGCCAGCAGCCCGGACAGGGGGCCAGATACGCAGTATTTT
>TRBV28|TRBJ1-2|few|17|TRBD1
CASSLYPWTGGRNGYTF
TGTGCCAGCAGCCTGTACCCTTGGACAGGGGGAAGGAATGGCTACACCTTC
>TRBV19|TRBJ2-1|NA|16|TRBD2
CASRLAGGPGSGEQFF
TGTGCCAGTAGGCTAGCGGGGGGGCCGGGCAGCGGGGAGCAGTTCTTC
>TRBV10-1|TRBJ2-1|NA|13|NA
CALRTGADNEQFF
TGTGCTCTTAGGACGGGAGCGGACAATGAGCAGTTCTTC
>TRBV7-2|TRBJ2-7|NA|15|NA
CASSETGLFVHEQYF
TGTGCCAGCAGCGAAACAGGGTTGTTCGTCCACGAGCAGTACTTC
>TRBV6-5|TRBJ1-3|NA|13|NA
CASSYPGSNTIYF
TGTGCCAGCAGTTACCCAGGGTCCAACACCATATATTTT
>TRBV27|TRBJ1-4|NA|15|TRBD1
CVSSMGQGAYEKLFF
TGTGTCAGCAGTATGGGACAGGGGGCGTATGAAAAACTGTTTTTT
>TRBV7-9|TRBJ2-1|once|15|NA
CASSLAGQGSGEQFF
TGTGCCAGCAGCTTAGCAGGGCAGGGATCCGGTGAGCAGTTCTTC
>TRBV19|TRBJ1-1|NA|15|NA
CASSIGGGTHQEAFF
TGTGCCAGTAGTATAGGAGGGGGTACACATCAAGAAGCTTTCTTT
>TRBV6-5|TRBJ2-3|few|13|NA
CAIAERNTDTQYF
TGTGCCATTGCGGAACGGAACACAGATACGCAGTATTTT
>TRBV9|TRBJ1-5|NA|14|NA
CASSAGGGLIPQHF
TGTGCCAGCAGCGCTGGGGGGGGCCTAATTCCCCAGCATTTT
>TRBV14|TRBJ1-1|NA|17|TRBD1
CASSRDARGQWGTEAFF
TGTGCCAGCAGCCGTGATGCCCGGGGACAGTGGGGCACTGAAGCTTTCTTT
>TRBV10-3|TRBJ2-3|NA|17|TRBD2
CAIQAVPGTSDADTQYF
TGTGCCATCCAAGCGGTCCCCGGGACTAGCGATGCAGATACGCAGTATTTT
>TRBV10-3|TRBJ2-2|NA|14|NA
CAISAGTSTGELFF
TGTGCCATCAGTGCCGGGACAAGTACCGGGGAGCTGTTTTTT
>TRBV7-8|TRBJ2-2|few|15|TRBD1
CASRRGTGGFGELFF
TGTGCCAGCAGGCGCGGGACAGGGGGCTTCGGGGAGCTGTTTTTT
>TRBV5-1|TRBJ2-5|NA|11|NA
CASSPGETQYF
TGCGCCAGCAGTCCAGGAGAGACCCAGTACTTC
>TRBV7-9|TRBJ2-1|NA|14|NA
CASSLGGHHNEQFF
TGTGCCAGCAGCTTAGGCGGACACCACAATGAGCAGTTCTTC
>TRBV4-2|TRBJ2-7|NA|17|TRBD2
CASSQDGASGGGDEQYF
TGTGCCAGCAGCCAAGATGGGGCTAGCGGGGGGGGCGACGAGCAGTACTTC
>TRBV23-1|TRBJ1-6|NA|18|NA
CASNHPRPRQGGNSPLHF
TGCGCCAGCAATCACCCCCGACCCCGGCAGGGAGGAAATTCACCCCTCCACTTT
>TRBV4-1|TRBJ1-5|NA|17|NA
CASSRQRGSDSNQPQHF
TGCGCCAGCAGCCGCCAGCGGGGGTCAGATAGCAATCAGCCCCAGCATTTT
>TRBV19|TRBJ2-5|NA|15|TRBD2
CASSIMASGSETQYF
TGTGCCAGTAGTATTATGGCTAGCGGGAGCGAGACCCAGTACTTC
>TRBV10-2|TRBJ2-1|NA|15|TRBD2
CASSESGLAYNEQFF
TGCGCCAGCAGTGAGTCAGGACTAGCGTACAATGAGCAGTTCTTC
>TRBV6-5|TRBJ1-1|NA|14|NA
CASSLRTENTEAFF
TGTGCCAGCAGTCTGCGGACAGAGAACACTGAAGCTTTCTTT
>TRBV9|TRBJ2-1|NA|16|TRBD2
CASSKGGTSGGNEQFF
TGTGCCAGCAGCAAAGGGGGGACTAGCGGGGGAAATGAGCAGTTCTTC
>TRBV28|TRBJ1-3|NA|16|NA
CASSTQGDFSGNTIYF
TGTGCCAGCAGTACCCAGGGTGATTTCTCTGGAAACACCATATATTTT
>TRBV18|TRBJ2-5|NA|16|NA
CASSPSLATTKETQYF
TGTGCCAGCTCACCATCCCTAGCGACTACAAAAGAGACCCAGTACTTC
>TRBV2|TRBJ2-3|once|14|TRBD2
CASNGRGGTDTQYF
TGTGCCAGCAATGGGCGGGGGGGCACAGATACGCAGTATTTT
>TRBV11-2|TRBJ1-2|NA|12|TRBD1
CASSGTGYGYTF
TGTGCCAGCAGCGGGACAGGGTATGGCTACACCTTC